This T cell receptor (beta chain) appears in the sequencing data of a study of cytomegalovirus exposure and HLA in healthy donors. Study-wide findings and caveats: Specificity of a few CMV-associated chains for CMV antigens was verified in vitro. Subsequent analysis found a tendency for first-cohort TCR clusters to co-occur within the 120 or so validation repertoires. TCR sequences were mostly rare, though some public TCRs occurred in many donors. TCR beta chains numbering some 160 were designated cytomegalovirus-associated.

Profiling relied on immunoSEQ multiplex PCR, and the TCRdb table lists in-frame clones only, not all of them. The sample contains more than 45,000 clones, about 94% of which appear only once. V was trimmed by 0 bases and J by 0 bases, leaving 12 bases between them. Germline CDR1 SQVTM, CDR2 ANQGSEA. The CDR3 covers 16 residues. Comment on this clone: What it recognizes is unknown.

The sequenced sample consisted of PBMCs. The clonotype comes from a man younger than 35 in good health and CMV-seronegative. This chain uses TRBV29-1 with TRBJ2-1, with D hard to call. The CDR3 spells CSVEDMGRSSYNEQFF. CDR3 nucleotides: TGCAGCGTTGAAGATATGGGCCGTAGCTCCTACAATGAGCAGTTCTTC.